This TCR beta chain originates from a study of control samples from healthy donors and cancer patients (dated by TCRdb to about 2020). In regard to this clone: Its specific antigen is unknown. The input lacks base qualities; no much larger clone sits a single base away.

The library was prepared using the immunoSEQ multiplex PCR assay. TCRdb took this table from immuneACCESS and kept in-frame rearrangements with V and J called. Such tables lack part of the clones; where checked against another copy, unresolved V genes explain under half of the gap, and the rest is unexplained. This sample is represented by fewer than 200,000 clones; about 92% of them were singletons. The biggest ten clones account for over 1.1% of the sample. Trimming leaves V shorter by 4 bases and J shorter by 6 bases, with the junction holding 6 bases beyond the gene matches. The CDR3 contains 15 residues, cysteine and phenylalanine counted. Left in the record is the CDR3 DNA by itself, 45 bases read in frame from the first base. CDR1 MNHEY and CDR2 SMNVEV are derived from the germline V gene (reference sequence).

The chain uses TRBV27 and TRBJ2-3; 11 bases in the middle match TRBD2. The TCR was taken from a man younger than 45 in good health. Sequencing input: blood. The DNA is TGTGCCAGCAGTTCGTCTAGCGGGAGGAGTGATACGCAGTATTTT. This yields the protein CASSSSSGRSDTQYF.